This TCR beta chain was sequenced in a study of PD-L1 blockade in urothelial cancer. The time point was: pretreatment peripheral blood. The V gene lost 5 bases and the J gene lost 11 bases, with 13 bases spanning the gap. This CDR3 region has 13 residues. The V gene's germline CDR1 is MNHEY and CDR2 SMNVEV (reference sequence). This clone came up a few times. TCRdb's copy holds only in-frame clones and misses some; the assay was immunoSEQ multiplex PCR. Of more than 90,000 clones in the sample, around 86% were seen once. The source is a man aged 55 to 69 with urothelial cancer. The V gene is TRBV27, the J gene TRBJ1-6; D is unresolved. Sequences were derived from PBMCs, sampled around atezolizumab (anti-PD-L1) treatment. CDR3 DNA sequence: TGTGCCAGCAGTCCAATATGGGAGGCACCCCTCCACTTT. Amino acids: CASSPIWEAPLHF.